This is a list of T cell receptor beta chains from one sample in a study of blood T cell repertoires in COVID-19. TCRdb's table, derived via immunoSEQ multiplex PCR, lists solely in-frame clones and lacks some. The sample includes some 100,000 clones, about 86% seen only once; the top ten take around 1.9%. The sequenced sample was peripheral blood. The receptor set was obtained from a man aged 45-65 years with COVID-19, enrolled during active disease. Each CDR3 is given with its conserved first and last residue. A D gene is named only where the DNA matches it firmly. Not all rows give a size; the values are once, few, many and, for expanded clones, a class.

CDR3: CASSLAQLAGEETQYF
DNA: TGCGCCAGCAGCTTGGCACAACTAGCGGGGGAAGAGACCCAGTACTTC
D: TRBD2
size: NA
J: TRBJ2-5
V: TRBV5-1

CDR3: CATYSGDRGHYGYTF
DNA: TGTGCAACCTATAGTGGGGACAGGGGGCACTATGGCTACACCTTC
D: TRBD1
size: NA
J: TRBJ1-2
V: TRBV6-5

CDR3: CATSDPQGLGTDTQYF
DNA: TGTGCCACCAGTGATCCTCAGGGGTTGGGCACAGATACGCAGTATTTT
D: NA
size: NA
J: TRBJ2-3
V: TRBV24-1

CDR3: CASSYHPEPAGTEAFF
DNA: TGTGCCAGCAGTTACCATCCGGAGCCCGCCGGGACTGAAGCTTTCTTT
D: NA
size: NA
J: TRBJ1-1
V: TRBV6-2/TRBV6-3

CDR3: CASSFGGLYNGYTF
DNA: TGTGCCAGCAGCTTTGGGGGACTCTATAATGGCTACACCTTC
D: NA
size: NA
J: TRBJ1-2
V: TRBV7-8

CDR3: CASSSTSGVGEQFF
DNA: TGTGCCAGCAGCTCCACTAGCGGGGTAGGTGAGCAGTTCTTC
D: TRBD2
size: NA
J: TRBJ2-1
V: TRBV7-3

CDR3: CASSLDRGVGQPQHF
DNA: TGTGCCAGCAGCTTAGACAGGGGAGTCGGTCAGCCCCAGCATTTT
D: TRBD1
size: NA
J: TRBJ1-5
V: TRBV7-2

CDR3: CASSVGQATNEKLFF
DNA: TGTGCCAGCAGCGTAGGACAGGCAACTAATGAAAAACTGTTTTTT
D: NA
size: NA
J: TRBJ1-4
V: TRBV9

CDR3: CASSFSGGGGTEAFF
DNA: TGTGCCAGCAGCTTCAGTGGGGGCGGGGGCACTGAAGCTTTCTTT
D: NA
size: once
J: TRBJ1-1
V: TRBV5-5

CDR3: CASSLTGGKGNEQYF
DNA: TGCGCCAGCAGCTTGACAGGGGGCAAAGGTAACGAGCAGTACTTC
D: TRBD1
size: NA
J: TRBJ2-7
V: TRBV5-1

CDR3: CASRNGGATGELFF
DNA: TGTGCCAGCAGAAATGGGGGGGCCACCGGGGAGCTGTTTTTT
D: NA
size: NA
J: TRBJ2-2
V: TRBV11-3

CDR3: CSASKDGRGNEAFF
DNA: TGCAGTGCCAGTAAAGACGGCAGGGGTAATGAAGCTTTCTTT
D: NA
size: NA
J: TRBJ1-1
V: TRBV20-1

CDR3: CASSRRLAGALSGANVLTF
DNA: TGTGCCAGTAGTAGGCGACTAGCGGGGGCCCTCTCTGGGGCCAACGTCCTGACTTTC
D: TRBD2
size: NA
J: TRBJ2-6
V: TRBV19

CDR3: CASRARGSGSPLHF
DNA: TGTGCCAGCAGGGCGAGGGGGTCCGGATCACCCCTCCACTTT
D: NA
size: NA
J: TRBJ1-6
V: TRBV11-1

CDR3: CASSQRRNGETQYF
DNA: TGTGCCAGCAGCCAACGGCGGAACGGGGAGACCCAGTACTTC
D: NA
size: NA
J: TRBJ2-5
V: TRBV3-1/TRBV3-2

CDR3: CASSNRRCVGGNYNEQFF
DNA: TGTGCCAGCAGCAACCGCCGATGCGTCGGGGGAAACTACAATGAGCAGTTCTTC
D: NA
size: NA
J: TRBJ2-1
V: TRBV21-1

CDR3: CASSLGQVWDTEAFF
DNA: TGTGCCAGCAGCTTAGGACAGGTATGGGACACTGAAGCTTTCTTT
D: NA
size: few
J: TRBJ1-1
V: TRBV11-2

CDR3: CASSVQGSNSPLHF
DNA: TGTGCCAGCAGCGTACAGGGCAGTAATTCACCCCTCCACTTT
D: NA
size: NA
J: TRBJ1-6
V: TRBV9

CDR3: CASSSARGLGYGYTF
DNA: TGTGCCAGCAGCTCAGCGAGGGGGCTCGGCTATGGCTACACCTTC
D: TRBD1
size: NA
J: TRBJ1-2
V: TRBV5-5

CDR3: CASSLALNGLRNEKLFF
DNA: TGTGCCAGCAGCTTAGCGCTAAACGGTCTCCGGAATGAAAAACTGTTTTTT
D: NA
size: NA
J: TRBJ1-4
V: TRBV7-9

CDR3: CASLPTPAGPNYGYTF
DNA: TGCGCCAGCTTACCCACCCCGGCAGGGCCTAACTATGGCTACACCTTC
D: NA
size: NA
J: TRBJ1-2
V: TRBV5-1

CDR3: CASSLPPAGGGLGDTQYF
DNA: TGCGCCAGCAGCTTGCCCCCCGCGGGGGGAGGACTAGGGGATACGCAGTATTTT
D: TRBD2
size: NA
J: TRBJ2-3
V: TRBV5-1

CDR3: CASSLRGRSGNTIYF
DNA: TGTGCCAGCAGCCTCAGGGGGCGATCTGGAAACACCATATATTTT
D: TRBD1
size: NA
J: TRBJ1-3
V: TRBV11-2

CDR3: CASSRSGNTEAFF
DNA: TGCGCCAGCAGTCGCTCGGGGAACACTGAAGCTTTCTTT
D: NA
size: NA
J: TRBJ1-1
V: TRBV5-1

CDR3: CASSLDSNSYEQYF
DNA: TGCGCCAGCAGCTTAGACAGCAACTCCTACGAGCAGTACTTC
D: NA
size: NA
J: TRBJ2-7
V: TRBV5-1

CDR3: CASRGLEDYGYTF
DNA: TGTGCCAGCAGGGGTCTAGAGGACTATGGCTACACCTTC
D: NA
size: once
J: TRBJ1-2
V: TRBV7-2

CDR3: CASSRGQDSYNEQFF
DNA: TGTGCCAGCAGCCGGGGACAGGACTCCTACAATGAGCAGTTCTTC
D: TRBD1
size: NA
J: TRBJ2-1
V: TRBV9

CDR3: CASRTPSDYEQYF
DNA: TGTGCCAGCCGAACCCCCAGCGATTACGAGCAGTACTTC
D: NA
size: NA
J: TRBJ2-7
V: TRBV6-5

CDR3: CASSRTGEANTEAFF
DNA: TGTGCCAGCAGCCGGACAGGGGAGGCGAACACTGAAGCTTTCTTT
D: TRBD1
size: NA
J: TRBJ1-1
V: TRBV3-1/TRBV3-2

CDR3: CASSFMEKLFF
DNA: TGTGCCAGCAGTTTTATGGAAAAACTGTTTTTT
D: NA
size: NA
J: TRBJ1-4
V: TRBV12-3/TRBV12-4

CDR3: CSASDFPEQYF
DNA: TGCAGTGCTAGCGACTTCCCCGAGCAGTACTTC
D: NA
size: NA
J: TRBJ2-7
V: TRBV20-1

CDR3: CASSQKGARNRYEQYF
DNA: TGTGCCAGCAGCCAAAAGGGGGCTAGAAATAGGTACGAGCAGTACTTC
D: TRBD1
size: NA
J: TRBJ2-7
V: TRBV3-1/TRBV3-2

CDR3: CASSSTGRRPDTQYF
DNA: TGTGCCAGCAGTTCGACAGGAAGGCGGCCAGATACGCAGTATTTT
D: NA
size: NA
J: TRBJ2-3
V: TRBV25-1

CDR3: CASSLFYSNQPQHF
DNA: TGTGCCAGCAGCTTATTCTATAGCAATCAGCCCCAGCATTTT
D: NA
size: once
J: TRBJ1-5
V: TRBV7-2

CDR3: CASSLINEQFF
DNA: TGTGCCAGCAGCCTTATCAATGAGCAGTTCTTC
D: NA
size: NA
J: TRBJ2-1
V: TRBV3-1/TRBV3-2

CDR3: CASSLGGQSYGYTF
DNA: TGTGCCAGCAGTTTAGGCGGACAGAGCTATGGCTACACCTTC
D: NA
size: once
J: TRBJ1-2
V: TRBV28

CDR3: CASSPAGSGRYSTDTQYF
DNA: TGTGCCAGCAGCCCGGCGGGTAGCGGGCGGTATAGCACAGATACGCAGTATTTT
D: TRBD2
size: NA
J: TRBJ2-3
V: TRBV13

CDR3: CASSPGQGNYGYTF
DNA: TGTGCCAGCAGCCCTGGACAGGGGAACTATGGCTACACCTTC
D: TRBD1
size: NA
J: TRBJ1-2
V: TRBV5-6

CDR3: CASSQEPGQETYEQYF
DNA: TGTGCCAGCAGCCAAGAGCCGGGACAGGAAACCTACGAGCAGTACTTC
D: TRBD1
size: NA
J: TRBJ2-7
V: TRBV4-2

CDR3: CASSLVYGAGTNEKLFF
DNA: TGTGCCAGCAGCTTAGTATATGGGGCTGGCACTAATGAAAAACTGTTTTTT
D: NA
size: once
J: TRBJ1-4
V: TRBV7-2

CDR3: CASSIGTTNTEAFF
DNA: TGCGCCAGCAGCATAGGGACAACGAACACTGAAGCTTTCTTT
D: NA
size: NA
J: TRBJ1-1
V: TRBV5-1

CDR3: CASSQRQGQNTGELFF
DNA: TGCGCCAGCAGCCAAAGACAGGGGCAAAACACCGGGGAGCTGTTTTTT
D: TRBD1
size: NA
J: TRBJ2-2
V: TRBV4-1

CDR3: CASSLQGDGYEQYF
DNA: TGCGCCAGCAGCTTACAGGGGGATGGATACGAGCAGTACTTC
D: TRBD1
size: NA
J: TRBJ2-7
V: TRBV5-1

CDR3: CASSQGRTYEQYF
DNA: TGCGCCAGCAGCCAAGGGCGGACCTACGAGCAGTACTTC
D: NA
size: NA
J: TRBJ2-7
V: TRBV4-3

CDR3: CASSQVSGGYYNEQFF
DNA: TGCGCCAGCAGCCAAGTATCAGGGGGCTACTACAATGAGCAGTTCTTC
D: TRBD1
size: NA
J: TRBJ2-1
V: TRBV4-1

CDR3: CASSLDGLGPDTQYF
DNA: TGTGCCAGCAGCTTAGATGGGCTGGGCCCAGATACGCAGTATTTT
D: NA
size: NA
J: TRBJ2-3
V: TRBV11-3

CDR3: CASSLSASGGYTGELFF
DNA: TGCGCCAGCAGCTTGTCGGCTAGCGGGGGGTACACCGGGGAGCTGTTTTTT
D: TRBD2
size: NA
J: TRBJ2-2
V: TRBV5-1

CDR3: CASSHVGTGDEKLFF
DNA: TGCGCCAGCAGCCACGTAGGGACAGGGGACGAAAAACTGTTTTTT
D: TRBD1
size: NA
J: TRBJ1-4
V: TRBV4-1

CDR3: CASSPPSGGGFF
DNA: TGTGCCAGCTCACCCCCCTCGGGGGGAGGTTTCTTC
D: TRBD2
size: NA
J: TRBJ2-1
V: TRBV18

CDR3: CASSLTRGGQDTQYF
DNA: TGTGCCAGCAGCTTAACGCGGGGGGGCCAGGATACGCAGTATTTT
D: TRBD2
size: NA
J: TRBJ2-3
V: TRBV7-3

CDR3: CATSRGSNTGDGNQPQHF
DNA: TGTGCCACCAGCAGAGGGTCGAATACAGGGGACGGCAATCAGCCCCAGCATTTT
D: TRBD1
size: NA
J: TRBJ1-5
V: TRBV15

CDR3: CASSLPARERSTDTQYF
DNA: TGTGCCAGCAGCTTACCCGCCAGGGAAAGAAGCACAGATACGCAGTATTTT
D: NA
size: NA
J: TRBJ2-3
V: TRBV7-8

CDR3: CASSPGQGWDTQYF
DNA: TGTGCCAGCAGCCCTGGTCAGGGATGGGATACGCAGTATTTT
D: NA
size: NA
J: TRBJ2-3
V: TRBV5-8

CDR3: CASSIPPLAGGAGELFF
DNA: TGTGCCAGTAGTATCCCACCCCTAGCGGGGGGGGCCGGGGAGCTGTTTTTT
D: TRBD2
size: NA
J: TRBJ2-2
V: TRBV19

CDR3: CASSFSGWTGNNIQYF
DNA: TGCGCCAGCAGCTTTTCTGGATGGACAGGGAATAACATTCAGTACTTC
D: TRBD1
size: NA
J: TRBJ2-4
V: TRBV5-1

CDR3: CASSYRQGVRQYF
DNA: TGTGCCAGCAGTTATCGACAGGGGGTAAGGCAGTACTTC
D: TRBD1
size: NA
J: TRBJ2-7
V: TRBV6-2/TRBV6-3

CDR3: CASSSQSRLAGAYEQYF
DNA: TGTGCCAGCAGCTCTCAATCAAGACTAGCGGGGGCCTACGAGCAGTACTTC
D: TRBD2
size: NA
J: TRBJ2-7
V: TRBV7-2

CDR3: CASSIGAGISNQPQHF
DNA: TGTGCCAGTAGTATAGGGGCAGGGATCAGCAATCAGCCCCAGCATTTT
D: NA
size: NA
J: TRBJ1-5
V: TRBV19